A selection of T cell receptor beta chains follows, all from one sample in a study of blood T cell repertoires in COVID-19. The method was immunoSEQ multiplex PCR; TCRdb's version includes in-frame clones alone and lacks a portion of them. The table has around 250,000 clones, 90% seen once. The sample comprised peripheral blood. Every receptor here comes from a woman aged 55-70 years with COVID-19, enrolled during active disease. Each CDR3 is given with its conserved first and last residue. Each record gives: D gene, V gene, clone size, J gene, CDR3 protein, CDR3 DNA. The D gene is left open where the match is weak. Clone size appears in some rows only: once, few, many, or a class for an expanded clone.

.	TRBV19	.	TRBJ1-1	CASSIPTAKNTEAFF	TGTGCCAGTAGTATCCCGACAGCAAAGAACACTGAAGCTTTCTTT
TRBD2	TRBV11-2	.	TRBJ2-7	CASRPRGGSSYEQYF	TGTGCCAGCAGGCCGCGGGGGGGAAGCTCCTACGAGCAGTACTTC
TRBD2	TRBV7-9	.	TRBJ2-2	CASSIGGATGELFF	TGTGCCAGCAGCATCGGGGGGGCCACCGGGGAGCTGTTTTTT
.	TRBV9	.	TRBJ2-5	CASSVLGRGQETQYF	TGTGCCAGCAGCGTCCTTGGAAGAGGGCAAGAGACCCAGTACTTC
.	TRBV19	.	TRBJ1-1	CASSSDGGLKAFF	TGTGCCAGTAGTAGCGACGGCGGACTGAAAGCTTTCTTT
.	TRBV27	.	TRBJ2-7	CASSLYLASAAYEQYF	TGTGCCAGCAGTTTATATCTGGCATCGGCGGCCTACGAGCAGTACTTC
TRBD2	TRBV7-3	few	TRBJ2-3	CASSLTLGGAPDTQYF	TGTGCCAGCAGCTTAACGCTCGGGGGGGCCCCAGATACGCAGTATTTT
.	TRBV24-1	.	TRBJ1-2	CATSDSQGSGYTF	TGTGCCACCAGTGATTCCCAGGGTTCTGGCTACACCTTC
TRBD1	TRBV6-4	few	TRBJ1-1	CASRLTGTNTEAFF	TGTGCCAGCAGGCTGACAGGGACCAACACTGAAGCTTTCTTT
.	TRBV15	once	TRBJ1-1	CATSVRQMNTEAFF	TGTGCCACCAGCGTAAGACAGATGAACACTGAAGCTTTCTTT
.	TRBV14	.	TRBJ1-2	CASSWGTRVNYGYTF	TGTGCCAGCAGCTGGGGGACACGGGTTAACTATGGCTACACCTTC
.	TRBV7-8	.	TRBJ1-1	CASSSEYRDMNTEAFF	TGTGCCAGCAGCTCAGAATACAGAGACATGAACACTGAAGCTTTCTTT
TRBD2	TRBV11-2	.	TRBJ2-3	CATSLAGSDTQYF	TGTGCCACCTCCCTAGCGGGGTCAGATACGCAGTATTTT
.	TRBV7-2	once	TRBJ2-1	CASRETGISEQFF	TGTGCCAGCAGAGAAACAGGGATAAGTGAGCAGTTCTTC
TRBD1	TRBV4-3	.	TRBJ1-2	CASSQELGGQNYGYTF	TGCGCCAGCAGCCAAGAATTAGGGGGACAGAACTATGGCTACACCTTC
.	TRBV9	once	TRBJ2-2	CASSVSRNTGELFF	TGTGCCAGCAGCGTATCGAGAAACACCGGGGAGCTGTTTTTT
.	TRBV5-4	.	TRBJ2-5	CASSLGPQETQYF	TGTGCCAGCAGCTTGGGGCCCCAAGAGACCCAGTACTTC
TRBD1	TRBV9	.	TRBJ1-2	CASSPRTGSPDRGNYGYTF	TGTGCCAGCAGCCCACGTACTGGAAGCCCGGACAGGGGGAACTATGGCTACACCTTC
.	TRBV30	.	TRBJ1-4	CAWNPIRGYEKLFF	TGTGCCTGGAACCCCATAAGAGGATACGAAAAACTGTTTTTT
TRBD1	TRBV6-5	.	TRBJ1-2	CASSQDRGAYTF	TGTGCCAGCAGTCAGGACAGGGGGGCCTACACCTTC
.	TRBV12-3/TRBV12-4	.	TRBJ1-4	CASVQGTSEKLFF	TGTGCCAGCGTGCAAGGGACATCCGAAAAACTGTTTTTT
.	TRBV2	.	TRBJ2-1	CASRALREQFF	TGTGCCAGCAGGGCCCTGAGGGAGCAGTTCTTC
.	TRBV7-2	.	TRBJ2-2	CASSRRLGGELFF	TGTGCCAGCAGCCGGAGGCTGGGCGGGGAGCTGTTTTTT
TRBD1	TRBV5-1	.	TRBJ2-1	CASTSDRARGEQFF	TGCGCCAGCACCTCGGACAGGGCGAGGGGTGAGCAGTTCTTC
TRBD1	TRBV5-1	.	TRBJ1-2	CASSRGQNSVYGYTF	TGCGCCAGCAGCAGGGGGCAAAATTCTGTCTATGGCTACACCTTC
.	TRBV6-1	.	TRBJ1-1	CASSKGHGRGLNTEAFF	TGTGCCAGCAGTAAAGGTCATGGCAGGGGACTGAACACTGAAGCTTTCTTT
.	TRBV6-5	.	TRBJ1-4	CASRRNEKLFF	TGTGCCAGCAGGAGAAATGAAAAACTGTTTTTT
TRBD1	TRBV9	.	TRBJ2-6	CASSVPGGASGANVLTF	TGTGCCAGCAGCGTACCAGGGGGCGCCTCTGGGGCCAACGTCCTGACTTTC
TRBD1	TRBV19	.	TRBJ1-1	CASSRQGAEAFF	TGTGCCAGTAGTCGGCAGGGGGCTGAAGCTTTCTTT
TRBD2	TRBV10-3	.	TRBJ2-3	CAISESASGGTDTQYF	TGTGCCATCAGTGAGTCTGCTAGCGGGGGCACAGATACGCAGTATTTT
.	TRBV21-1	.	TRBJ1-4	CASSKVGRDEKLFF	TGTGCCAGCAGCAAAGTTGGCAGGGATGAAAAACTGTTTTTT
TRBD1	TRBV2	.	TRBJ1-3	CASSAGQGSGNTIYF	TGTGCCAGCAGTGCCGGACAGGGGTCTGGAAACACCATATATTTT
.	TRBV10-3	.	TRBJ1-3	CAISERGNTIYF	TGTGCCATCAGTGAGCGGGGAAACACCATATATTTT
.	TRBV7-2	.	TRBJ1-2	CASSFGRPGLGYTF	TGTGCCAGCAGCTTCGGGAGACCAGGCCTTGGCTACACCTTC
TRBD1	TRBV4-1	.	TRBJ1-5	CASSRGQGYQPQHF	TGCGCCAGCAGCCGGGGACAGGGCTATCAGCCCCAGCATTTT
TRBD1	TRBV10-3	.	TRBJ1-6	CAIRPRQGESPLHF	TGTGCCATCCGCCCGCGACAGGGAGAGTCCCCCCTCCACTTT
TRBD2	TRBV6-5	.	TRBJ2-5	CASSYTGGLDQETQYF	TGTGCCAGCAGTTACACGGGAGGTTTGGACCAAGAGACCCAGTACTTC
.	TRBV2	.	TRBJ2-7	CASKLDSVSYEQYF	TGTGCCAGCAAGTTGGACAGCGTCTCCTACGAGCAGTACTTC
.	TRBV25-1	.	TRBJ1-1	CASKQTVNTEAFF	TGTGCCAGCAAACAAACAGTTAACACTGAAGCTTTCTTT
.	TRBV12-3/TRBV12-4	.	TRBJ1-2	CASAMWGVSSTF	TGTGCCAGTGCGATGTGGGGGGTTTCCTCTACCTTC
.	TRBV2	.	TRBJ2-3	CASTPQDTQYF	TGTGCCAGCACCCCACAAGATACGCAGTATTTT
.	TRBV19	.	TRBJ1-2	CASSTAGGTTIMGYTF	TGTGCCAGTAGTACGGCAGGTGGGACAACAATAATGGGCTACACCTTC
.	TRBV4-3	.	TRBJ2-2	CASSQVTGVYANTGELFF	TGCGCCAGCAGCCAAGTGACAGGAGTATACGCGAACACCGGGGAGCTGTTTTTT
.	TRBV6-5	.	TRBJ2-2	CASSRRPRGTGELFF	TGTGCCAGCAGTCGGCGACCGCGGGGCACCGGGGAGCTGTTTTTT
TRBD2	TRBV30	.	TRBJ2-1	CAWRYLAGKQFF	TGTGCCTGGAGATATCTAGCGGGGAAGCAGTTCTTC
.	TRBV18	.	TRBJ2-4	CASSPPSGLAKNIQYF	TGTGCCAGCTCACCACCATCGGGACTAGCCAAAAACATTCAGTACTTC
.	TRBV3-1/TRBV3-2	.	TRBJ2-2	CASRPTGTTGELFF	TGTGCCAGCAGACCTACAGGGACGACCGGGGAGCTGTTTTTT
.	TRBV5-4	.	TRBJ1-1	CASSGGRATEAFF	TGTGCCAGCAGCGGGGGCAGGGCCACTGAAGCTTTCTTT
TRBD2	TRBV6-1	.	TRBJ2-1	CASSEGGGRTYNEQFF	TGTGCCAGCAGTGAGGGGGGGGGTCGCACCTACAATGAGCAGTTCTTC
.	TRBV29-1	.	TRBJ1-2	CSSNLPGSPYGYTF	TGTAGCTCCAACCTCCCGGGATCCCCATATGGCTACACCTTC